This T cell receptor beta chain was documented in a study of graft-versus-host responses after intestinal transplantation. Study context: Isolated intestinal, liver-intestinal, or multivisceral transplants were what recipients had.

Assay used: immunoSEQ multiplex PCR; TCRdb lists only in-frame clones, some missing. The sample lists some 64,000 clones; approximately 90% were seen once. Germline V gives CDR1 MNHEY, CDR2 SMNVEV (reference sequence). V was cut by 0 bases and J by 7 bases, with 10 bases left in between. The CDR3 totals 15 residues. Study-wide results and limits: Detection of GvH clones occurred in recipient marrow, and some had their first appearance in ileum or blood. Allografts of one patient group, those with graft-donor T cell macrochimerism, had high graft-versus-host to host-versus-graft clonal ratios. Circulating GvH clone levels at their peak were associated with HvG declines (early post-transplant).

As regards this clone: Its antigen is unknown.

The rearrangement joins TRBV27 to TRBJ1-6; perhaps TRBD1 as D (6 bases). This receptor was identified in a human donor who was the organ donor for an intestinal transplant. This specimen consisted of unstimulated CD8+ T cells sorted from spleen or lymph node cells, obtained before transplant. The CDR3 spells CASSLSAGVNSPLHF. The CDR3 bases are TGTGCCAGCAGTTTATCGGCAGGGGTAAATTCACCCCTCCACTTT.